Following are 27 T cell receptor beta chains from one sample sequenced in a study of cytomegalovirus exposure and HLA in healthy donors. The PCR used 60 Vbeta and 13 Jbeta primers. This table comes from immunoSEQ multiplex PCR, and its TCRdb copy is limited to in-frame clones, with some not included. The sample lists under 150,000 clones; roughly three quarters were seen once. The sequencing sample was made of PBMCs. These receptors were taken from a woman aged 40 to 49 in good health and CMV-seronegative.

This chain joins TRBV29-1 and TRBJ1-2; no clear D. The CDR3 loop spans 13 amino acids. Trimming removed 5 bases from V and 6 bases from J, with 16 bases in between. CDR1 SQVTM and CDR2 ANQGSEA come from the germline V gene. The CDR3 DNA reads as TGCAGCGTTCTCACCGGGAGCTGGGATGGCTACACCTTC. Translated, it gives CSVLTGSWDGYTF.

This rearrangement joins TRBV19 to TRBJ2-1; 9 nucleotides agree with TRBD2. Germline V gene sequence: CDR1 LNHDA, CDR2 SQIVND (reference sequence). V shed 8 bases, J shed 0 bases, and the junction held 5 bases outside the gene matches. There are 15 residues in the CDR3. The CDR3 DNA reads TGTGCCAGTGGAGCGGGGGGAAGCTCCTACAATGAGCAGTTCTTC. Amino acids: CASGAGGSSYNEQFF.

The CDR3 sequence: CASSGTSGGLLSTDTQYF. DNA of the CDR3: TGTGCCAGCAGTGGGACTAGCGGGGGGCTGCTAAGCACAGATACGCAGTATTTT. This chain joins TRBV6-1 and TRBJ2-3; 14 bases map to TRBD2. Germline CDR1 and CDR2: MNHNS and SASEGT. Trimming at V came to 4 bases and at J to 0 bases, leaving 6 bases not matched to a gene. This CDR3 spans 18 amino acids.

This clone appeared a single time. The chain links TRBV5-4 to TRBJ2-7; 9 bases match TRBD1. From germline, CDR1 is SGHNT and CDR2 YYREEE (reference sequence). V trimming: 4 bases; J trimming: 3 bases; junction bases outside the gene matches: 8. The CDR3 length is 15 residues. Written as DNA, the CDR3 is TGTGCCAGCAGCGAACCGGGACAGGGCATCTACGAGCAGTACTTC. Protein sequence: CASSEPGQGIYEQYF.

V and J are TRBV5-1 and TRBJ2-1, with D perhaps matching TRBD1 (5 bases). Trimming removed 3 bases from V and 5 bases from J, with 12 bases in between. The CDR3 is 14 amino acids. CDR1 is SGHRS and CDR2 is YFSETQ in the germline V gene. The CDR3 sequence is CASSSQGGNNEQFF. The CDR3, as DNA: TGCGCCAGCAGCTCTCAGGGTGGTAACAATGAGCAGTTCTTC.

The chain recombines TRBV6-1 with TRBJ1-2; weak D call: TRBD1 (6 bases). The CDR3 is 18 amino acids. V was trimmed by 0 bases and J by 4 bases, leaving 21 bases between them. In germline, CDR1 is MNHNS, CDR2 SASEGT. CDR3 residues: CASSEALAGRGGGYGYTF. CDR3 nucleotide sequence: TGTGCCAGCAGTGAAGCGCTTGCAGGGAGAGGGGGTGGCTATGGCTACACCTTC.

The V and J genes are TRBV21-1 and TRBJ2-3; the table's D call of TRBD1 was not tested on the DNA. TRBV21-1 represents a pseudogene. This CDR3 spans 13 amino acids. The CDR3 DNA follows: TGTGCCAGCACTACAAAGGGGGAGGATACGCAGTATTTT. Residues: CASTTKGEDTQYF.

This chain connects TRBV30 to TRBJ2-7, with 8 bases aligning to TRBD2. The V segment lost 1 base and the J segment 4 bases; nucleotides outside the gene matches: 0. This CDR3 contains 12 residues. Germline lookup yields CDR1 GTSNPN and CDR2 SVGIG (reference sequence). The CDR3 here is CAWSAGGYEQYF. As DNA, the CDR3 is TGTGCCTGGAGTGCGGGGGGGTACGAGCAGTACTTC.

The rearrangement joins TRBV29-1 to TRBJ1-1; maybe TRBD1 (5 bases). The V end was cut by 0 bases, the J end by 11 bases, with 7 bases between. This CDR3 region has 10 residues. Per germline, CDR1 SQVTM and CDR2 ANQGSEA. This CDR3 is CSVEEGAAFF. For the CDR3, the DNA is TGCAGCGTTGAAGAAGGGGCGGCTTTCTTT. Full variable domain (rest looked up from reference TRBV29-1 and TRBJ1-1): SAVISQKPSRDICQRGTSLTIQCQVDSQVTMMFWYRQQPGQSLTLIATANQGSEATYESGFVIDKFPISRPNLTFSTLTVSNMSPEDSSIYLCSVEEGAAFFGQGTRLTVV.

The chain uses TRBV19 and TRBJ1-1; perhaps TRBD1 as D (6 bases). The CDR3 is made up of 14 amino acids. V was pared by 7 bases and J by 5 bases, with 17 bases between. Germline CDR1 LNHDA, CDR2 SQIVND (reference sequence). CDR3: CASIRGAGGTEAFF. CDR3 coding DNA: TGTGCCAGTATTAGGGGGGCGGGGGGAACTGAAGCTTTCTTT. The full variable domain, its missing parts supplied by reference TRBV19 and TRBJ1-1, is DGGITQSPKYLFRKEGQNVTLSCEQNLNHDAMYWYRQDPGQGLRLIYYSQIVNDFQKGDIAEGYSVSREKKESFPLTVTSAQKNPTAFYLCASIRGAGGTEAFFGQGTRLTVV.

The chain couples TRBV5-1 to TRBJ1-6; D is possibly TRBD1 (5 bases). This CDR3 has 16 amino acids. V lost 0 bases, J lost 5 bases, and 12 bases lay in between. Germline V gene sequence: CDR1 SGHRS, CDR2 YFSETQ. In nucleotides, the CDR3 is TGCGCCAGCAGCTTGGGGCAGGGCTCAAATAATTCACCCCTCCACTTT. It yields the protein CASSLGQGSNNSPLHF.

Details on this clone: At one end the junction does not follow the germline gene, possibly because of a read error. Other DNA sequences in the sample encode the same CDR3. The CDR3, as DNA: TGTGCCAGTAGCTTGGCTAAGGTGGGGACAGGGGCGAACACTGAAGCTTTCTTT. Protein product: CASSLAKVGTGANTEAFF. This chain connects TRBV5-4 to TRBJ1-1; the match to TRBD1 covers 10 bases. The V gene's germline CDR1 is SGHNT and CDR2 YYREEE (reference sequence). The CDR3 totals 18 residues.

The rearrangement links TRBV18 to TRBJ2-7; D is perhaps TRBD2 (6 bases). The CDR3 sequence is 16 residues long. From germline, CDR1 is KGHSH and CDR2 LQKENI. Trimming removed 4 bases from V and 0 bases from J, with 16 bases in between. The CDR3 region has the DNA TGTGCCAGCTCACTTGGCGGGGCCGGACTCTCCTACGAGCAGTACTTC. This gives the protein CASSLGGAGLSYEQYF.

The V gene is TRBV4-1, the J gene TRBJ1-1; 7 nucleotides match TRBD1. The CDR3 extends over 13 amino acids. With V trimmed by 4 bases and J by 8 bases, 7 bases remained unmatched. Germline V gene sequence: CDR1 MGHRA, CDR2 YSYEKL. CDR3 coding DNA: TGCGCCAGCAGCCGAGACAGGGAACTAGAAGCTTTCTTT. This sequence encodes CASSRDRELEAFF.

This chain joins TRBV5-1 and TRBJ2-3; 7 nucleotides agree with TRBD2. Looked up from germline, CDR1 is SGHRS and CDR2 is YFSETQ. The CDR3 covers 16 residues. V trimming: 4 bases; J trimming: 5 bases; junction bases outside the gene matches: 13. The CDR3 region is CASSLPSGARIDTQYF. The CDR3 region has the DNA TGCGCCAGCAGCCTCCCGAGCGGGGCGAGGATAGATACGCAGTATTTT.

The rearrangement uses TRBV6-1 and TRBJ2-2; tentatively, D is TRBD1 (6 bases). The CDR3 is made up of 16 amino acids. Germline CDR1 MNHNS, CDR2 SASEGT. The V end was cut by 1 base, the J end by 1 base, with 10 bases between. The CDR3 here is CASSEDPGQNTGELFF. CDR3 sequence (DNA): TGTGCCAGCAGTGAAGATCCGGGACAGAACACCGGGGAGCTGTTTTTT.

V and J are TRBV6-5 and TRBJ1-1, with a tentative D call TRBD1 (5 bases). The germline V gene encodes CDR1 MNHEY and CDR2 SVGAGI. Trimming cost V 0 bases and J 2 bases, with 10 bases left between them. This CDR3 comprises 15 residues. DNA for the CDR3: TGTGCCAGCAGTTACTCGAGACAGTATAACACTGAAGCTTTCTTT. Translating gives CASSYSRQYNTEAFF.

This chain connects TRBV13 to TRBJ1-5, with D hard to call. The germline gives CDR1 PRHDT, CDR2 FYEKMQ (reference sequence). Trimming stripped 3 bases from V and 4 bases from J, with 7 bases between. The CDR3 has 13 amino acids. This CDR3 reads CASSFSVNQPQHF. As DNA, the CDR3 is TGTGCCAGCAGCTTTTCAGTAAATCAGCCCCAGCATTTT.

The chain employs TRBV5-4 and TRBJ2-4; D is perhaps TRBD1 (6 bases). This CDR3 is built from 14 residues. The ends were cut back, 3 bases at V and 2 bases at J, with 9 bases in the middle. In germline, CDR1 is SGHNT, CDR2 YYREEE (reference sequence). CDR3 protein: CASSSGQPKNIQYF. For the CDR3, the DNA is TGTGCCAGCAGCTCTGGACAGCCCAAAAACATTCAGTACTTC. Full variable domain (outside the CDR3, taken from reference TRBV5-4 and TRBJ2-4): ETGVTQSPTHLIKTRGQQVTLRCSSQSGHNTVSWYQQALGQGPQFIFQYYREEENGRGNFPPRFSGLQFPNYSSELNVNALELDDSALYLCASSSGQPKNIQYFGAGTRLSVL.

The V and J genes are TRBV29-1 and TRBJ2-3; 7 bases are a match to TRBD1. The CDR3 length is 12 residues. The germline CDR1 and CDR2 sequences are SQVTM and ANQGSEA. V lost 7 bases, J lost 4 bases, and 5 bases stayed unmatched. In DNA, the CDR3 is TGCAGCGAGACTCAGGGGGCAGATACGCAGTATTTT. Its protein product is CSETQGADTQYF.

This chain links TRBV15 with TRBJ1-2, with D perhaps matching TRBD1 (6 bases). The ends were cut back, 8 bases at V and 0 bases at J, with 13 bases in the middle. Germline V gene sequence: CDR1 LNHNV, CDR2 YYDKDF (reference sequence). CDR3 size: 14 residues. The CDR3 sequence: CATSEGDPNYGYTF. In DNA, the CDR3 is TGTGCCACCTCCGAGGGGGATCCTAACTATGGCTACACCTTC.

This clone appeared a single time. At the DNA level, this CDR3 is encoded by other sequences in the same sample as well. This chain links TRBV27 with TRBJ2-1; 11 bases align to TRBD1. The CDR3 is 15 amino acids. V was pared by 6 bases and J by 2 bases, with 3 bases of the junction left unmatched. The V gene's germline CDR1 is MNHEY and CDR2 SMNVEV (reference sequence). The CDR3 sequence is CASSLGQGAYNEQFF. As DNA, the CDR3 is TGTGCCAGCAGCCTGGGACAGGGGGCCTACAATGAGCAGTTCTTC.

In this sample, this clone turned up a few times. The chain uses TRBV7-9 and TRBJ1-6; D perhaps matches TRBD1 (6 bases). There are 12 residues in the CDR3. The germline V and J ends were trimmed by 7 bases and 7 bases, with 8 bases remaining between them. Germline V CDR1 and CDR2: SEHNR, FQNEAQ (reference sequence). This chain's CDR3 is CASTQGNSPLHF. DNA for the CDR3: TGTGCCAGCACCCAGGGGAATTCACCCCTCCACTTT.

J is TRBJ2-2 and V is TRBV5-1, with D perhaps TRBD1 (6 bases). The CDR3 has 16 residues. V was trimmed by 6 bases and J by 0 bases, leaving 15 bases between them. The germline CDR1 and CDR2 sequences are SGHRS and YFSETQ. The CDR3 DNA reads as TGCGCCAGCACAGCACAGGGTGCGGCGAACACCGGGGAGCTGTTTTTT. Its protein product is CASTAQGAANTGELFF.

V and J are TRBV6-1 and TRBJ1-2; no reliable D call. The CDR3 has 11 amino acids. V lost 6 bases to trimming and J lost 8 bases, with 10 bases between them. Germline lookup yields CDR1 MNHNS and CDR2 SASEGT. In nucleotides, the CDR3 is TGTGCCAGCAGCGACTGGAAGGGCTACACCTTC. Translating gives CASSDWKGYTF.

J is TRBJ1-2 and V is TRBV30, with D possibly being TRBD1 (5 bases). Trimming took off 3 bases at V and 3 bases at J, with 14 bases between the two ends. This CDR3 comprises 14 residues. CDR1 is GTSNPN, CDR2 SVGIG, per germline (reference sequence). DNA of the CDR3: TGTGCCTGGAGGGGACTCGGGGGATACTATGGCTACACCTTC. Translation gives CAWRGLGGYYGYTF.

This chain links TRBV5-1 with TRBJ2-6; 8 nucleotides line up with TRBD1. The CDR3 totals 18 residues. Trimming took 1 base from V and 0 from J; bases not matched to a gene: 6. Germline CDR1 reads SGHRS; CDR2 reads YFSETQ. The CDR3 protein is CASSLTPGGTSGANVLTF. The DNA for the CDR3 is TGCGCCAGCAGCTTGACCCCAGGGGGCACCTCTGGGGCCAACGTCCTGACTTTC.